These T cell receptor beta chains were read from a single sample in a study of shared clonotypes between healthy human individuals. Sequencing used immunoSEQ multiplex PCR; TCRdb keeps in-frame clones, though not all of them. Here the sample spans around 480,000 clones, almost 80% being singletons. Sequencing was done on a sample of PBMCs. The receptors were gathered from a woman in her 40s in good health. Some clones in this sample may be carry-over from other donors' samples. Each CDR3 is given with its conserved first and last residue. Each record gives: D gene, clone size, CDR3 length, J gene, V gene, CDR3 DNA, CDR3 protein. D genes are given only for firm matches. For some rows the clone size is stated as once, few or many, or as a class when expanded; others skip it.

D: -; size: few; length: 13; J: TRBJ1-1; V: TRBV9; DNA: TGTGCCAGCAGCGTAGGGGCAGGCGCTGAAGCTTTCTTT; CDR3: CASSVGAGAEAFF
D: TRBD2; size: -; length: 14; J: TRBJ2-3; V: TRBV11-2; DNA: TGTGCCAGCAGCCCTAGCGGTAGCACAGATACGCAGTATTTT; CDR3: CASSPSGSTDTQYF
D: TRBD1; size: -; length: 16; J: TRBJ2-2; V: TRBV28; DNA: TGTGCCAGCAGTTTAGAAGGACAGGGGACCACCGGGGAGCTGTTTTTT; CDR3: CASSLEGQGTTGELFF
D: TRBD2; size: -; length: 16; J: TRBJ2-5; V: TRBV9; DNA: TGTGCCAGCAGCGTAGCTCTAGCGGGAGTGGCAGAGACCCAGTACTTC; CDR3: CASSVALAGVAETQYF
D: -; size: -; length: 15; J: TRBJ2-7; V: TRBV4-1; DNA: TGCGCCAGCAGCCAACGACTGGGACTGGCCTACGAGCAGTACTTC; CDR3: CASSQRLGLAYEQYF
D: TRBD2; size: -; length: 14; J: TRBJ2-3; V: TRBV7-2; DNA: TGTGCCAGCGGTGTTGCGGGAGGGTTAAATACGCAGTATTTT; CDR3: CASGVAGGLNTQYF
D: -; size: -; length: 17; J: TRBJ2-5; V: TRBV4-1; DNA: TGCGCCAGCAGCCAAGATCGAGGTAGTCCATACCAAGAGACCCAGTACTTC; CDR3: CASSQDRGSPYQETQYF
D: -; size: once; length: 15; J: TRBJ1-4; V: TRBV19; DNA: TGTGCCAGTAGTATAGACCACACACGGTATGAAAAACTGTTTTTT; CDR3: CASSIDHTRYEKLFF
D: TRBD2; size: -; length: 15; J: TRBJ2-7; V: TRBV10-3; DNA: TGTGCCATCAGTGAATCCCTAGCGGACTCCTACGAGCAGTACTTC; CDR3: CAISESLADSYEQYF
D: -; size: -; length: 13; J: TRBJ2-1; V: TRBV28; DNA: TGTGCCAGCAGTTTAGCACAGGGCAGCGAGCAGTTCTTC; CDR3: CASSLAQGSEQFF
D: -; size: -; length: 14; J: TRBJ1-2; V: TRBV7-9; DNA: TGTGCCAGCAGCTTTCTGCGGGACCACTATGGCTACACCTTC; CDR3: CASSFLRDHYGYTF
D: TRBD1; size: -; length: 14; J: TRBJ1-2; V: TRBV5-4; DNA: TGTGCCAGCAGCGTGGGGACAGAATCTTATGGCTACACCTTC; CDR3: CASSVGTESYGYTF
D: TRBD2; size: once; length: 18; J: TRBJ2-2; V: TRBV7-2; DNA: TGTGCCAGCAGCTCAACTAGCGGGAGGGCTGCTTACACCGGGGAGCTGTTTTTT; CDR3: CASSSTSGRAAYTGELFF
D: TRBD1; size: -; length: 15; J: TRBJ2-7; V: TRBV5-4; DNA: TGTGCCAGCAGCCTTGGCGGGACAGGGGTAGGGGAGCAGTACTTC; CDR3: CASSLGGTGVGEQYF
D: TRBD2; size: -; length: 13; J: TRBJ2-7; V: TRBV19; DNA: TGTGCCAGTAGTAGCGGGAGGGCAGGGGAGCAGTACTTC; CDR3: CASSSGRAGEQYF
D: TRBD2; size: -; length: 15; J: TRBJ2-4; V: TRBV2; DNA: TGTGCCACCACTCGACTAGCGGGTGCCAAAAACATTCAGTACTTC; CDR3: CATTRLAGAKNIQYF
D: -; size: few; length: 14; J: TRBJ2-2; V: TRBV5-1; DNA: TGCGCCAGCAGGGCAGACAGTAACACCGGGGAGCTGTTTTTT; CDR3: CASRADSNTGELFF
D: -; size: -; length: 14; J: TRBJ1-4; V: TRBV5-4; DNA: TGTGCCAGCAGCCAGGACAGCCAAAATGAAAAACTGTTTTTT; CDR3: CASSQDSQNEKLFF
D: -; size: few; length: 14; J: TRBJ2-7; V: TRBV4-2; DNA: TGTGCCAGCAGCCAAGGGGCGGACAGATACGAGCAGTACTTC; CDR3: CASSQGADRYEQYF
D: -; size: -; length: 13; J: TRBJ1-2; V: TRBV29-1; DNA: TGCAGCGTTGAACGCCCGGGGTCCTATGGCTACACCTTC; CDR3: CSVERPGSYGYTF
D: -; size: -; length: 12; J: TRBJ2-7; V: TRBV11-2; DNA: TGTGCCAGCAGCTTAGATAACTACGAGCAGTACTTC; CDR3: CASSLDNYEQYF
D: -; size: -; length: 15; J: TRBJ2-5; V: TRBV6-5; DNA: TGTGCCAGCAGCCGGGATTTGCGAGTCCAAGAGACCCAGTACTTC; CDR3: CASSRDLRVQETQYF